This T cell receptor (beta chain) was sequenced during a study of blood T cell repertoires in COVID-19. About the study: Samples came from the United States, Italy and Spain, spanning acute and convalescent COVID-19. PBMCs, B-cell-depleted T cells, or T cells were the source of the cDNA or gDNA that made up the material.

Followed longitudinally, the Seattle patients had been enrolled during active infection. Original handling: Using reference gene primer amplification, nucleated cell counts were estimated. Data came from immunoSEQ multiplex PCR; TCRdb stores just in-frame clones and leaves some out. That table gives V, J and clone size, and the DNA gave D and trimming. The table lists 300,000 to 350,000 clones, 75% to 95% of them singletons. CDR1 is SGHRS, CDR2 YFSETQ, per germline. The V and J ends lost 6 bases and 0 bases respectively, with 14 bases between them. CDR3 length: 15 amino acids. The genes are TRBV5-1 and TRBJ2-3; D is ambiguous. The TCR comes from a woman in her 30s with COVID-19, enrolled during active disease. The sample comprised peripheral blood. The CDR3 sequence is CASKRLLLSTDTQYF. The CDR3 nucleotides read TGCGCCAGCAAACGACTTCTTCTTAGCACAGATACGCAGTATTTT. Complete variable domain (other parts from reference TRBV5-1 and TRBJ2-3): KAGVTQTPRYLIKTRGQQVTLSCSPISGHRSVSWYQQTPGQGLQFLFEYFSETQRNKGNFPGRFSGRQFSNSRSEMNVSTLELGDSALYLCASKRLLLSTDTQYFGPGTRLTVL.